One sample yielded the 20 T cell receptor beta chains listed below, sequenced in a study of blood T cell repertoires in COVID-19. Assay: immunoSEQ multiplex PCR; the TCRdb copy retains only in-frame clones and omits some. The table has approximately 190,000 clones, approximately 91% seen once. The sequenced sample was peripheral blood. The source is a woman in her forties who had recovered from COVID-19.

The chain employs TRBV10-2 and TRBJ2-7; the match to TRBD1 covers 8 bases. CDR3 length: 16 amino acids. The J segment lost 5 bases and the V segment lost 4 bases, leaving 13 bases of the junction unmatched. The germline gives CDR1 WSHSY, CDR2 SAAADI. The CDR3, as DNA: TGCGCCAGCAGTGTTTTGTTAGGACAGGGAATCGACGAGCAGTACTTC. Its protein product is CASSVLLGQGIDEQYF.

The rearrangement links TRBV7-9 to TRBJ1-1; D gene uncertain. The CDR3 consists of 14 residues. V lost 7 bases and J lost 6, with 18 bases in between. The germline V gene encodes CDR1 SEHNR and CDR2 FQNEAQ (reference sequence). The CDR3 reads CASTRSGLGSEAFF. CDR3 in DNA: TGTGCCAGCACTCGAAGCGGGCTGGGCTCTGAAGCTTTCTTT.

A few counts support this clone. This rearrangement joins TRBV7-8 to TRBJ1-2, with 10 bases lining up with TRBD1. With V trimmed by 5 bases and J by 7 bases, 10 bases remained unmatched. The CDR3 is 15 amino acids. Germline CDR1 reads SGHVS; CDR2 reads FQNEAQ. The CDR3 DNA reads TGTGCCAGCAGCATAAGGACAGGGGGGATGGGTGGCTACACCTTC. Protein product: CASSIRTGGMGGYTF.

This chain links TRBV19 with TRBJ2-4; tentative D call: TRBD2 (6 bases). V was clipped by 6 bases and J by 4 bases, with 13 bases between them. CDR1 is LNHDA and CDR2 is SQIVND in the germline V gene (reference sequence). There are 14 residues in the CDR3. The CDR3 loop reads CASSYLGGKNIQYF. In DNA, the CDR3 is TGTGCCAGTAGCTACCTGGGGGGTAAAAACATTCAGTACTTC.

CDR3 DNA: TGTGCCAGCAGCCAAGAAGGGGGACTAGCGGGAGCCTACGAGCAGTACTTC. Protein product: CASSQEGGLAGAYEQYF. The chain employs TRBV4-2 and TRBJ2-7, with 14 bases that match TRBD2. Germline lookup yields CDR1 LGHNA and CDR2 YNFKEQ. V lost 0 bases, J lost 2 bases, and 3 bases stayed unmatched. CDR3 length: 17 amino acids.

This chain joins TRBV12-3 or TRBV12-4 and TRBJ2-7, with D uncertain. This CDR3 region has 13 residues. The V end lost 4 bases, the J end lost 2 bases, and 9 bases lay between the germline ends. CDR3 nucleotide sequence: TGTGCCAGCAGTTCCGCCTTAGCCTACGAGCAGTACTTC. Its translation: CASSSALAYEQYF.

The rearrangement joins TRBV10-3 to TRBJ2-1; 10 bases fit TRBD2. The length of the CDR3 is 16 residues. V lost 8 bases and J lost 5; bases outside the gene matches: 12. Germline V gene lookup returns CDR1 ENHRY and CDR2 SYGVKD. The CDR3: CAIWASGSGGHNEQFF. In DNA form, the CDR3 reads TGTGCCATCTGGGCTAGCGGGAGTGGGGGGCACAATGAGCAGTTCTTC.

The gene calls are TRBV27 and TRBJ1-5; maybe TRBD1 (6 bases). V was cut by 6 bases and J by 0 bases, with 9 bases left in between. Looked up from germline, CDR1 is MNHEY and CDR2 is SMNVEV (reference sequence). CDR3 length equals 14 residues. CDR3 coding DNA: TGTGCCAGCAGCCGACAGGATAGCAATCAGCCCCAGCATTTT. As protein: CASSRQDSNQPQHF.

The V call is TRBV23-1, the J call TRBJ1-2; TRBD1 matches at 7 bases. TRBV23-1 is filed as an ORF, its function uncertain. This CDR3 comprises 12 residues. The trim removed 9 bases at V and 5 bases at J, leaving 6 bases unmatched. CDR3 amino acids: CARVGQQYGYTF. CDR3 DNA: TGCGCCAGGGTGGGACAGCAGTATGGCTACACCTTC.

This sequence joins TRBV4-2 and TRBJ1-3; 7 positions agree with TRBD1. Unmatched junction bases numbered 6, after V lost 3 bases and J lost 1 base. The CDR3 runs 16 residues. Looked up from germline, CDR1 is LGHNA and CDR2 is YNFKEQ. The CDR3 region is CASSHRDRESGNTIYF. CDR3 nucleotides: TGTGCCAGCAGCCACCGGGACAGAGAGTCTGGAAACACCATATATTTT.

The V gene is TRBV7-2, the J gene TRBJ1-4; the D gene is possibly TRBD1 (5 bases). The CDR3 contains 15 residues. V was pared by 2 bases and J by 4 bases, with 11 bases between. CDR1 and CDR2 (germline): SGHTA, FQGNSA. The CDR3 nucleotides read TGTGCCAGCAGCTTACAGGGCAATCTTAATGAAAAACTGTTTTTT. Its protein is CASSLQGNLNEKLFF.

The chain employs TRBV2 and TRBJ2-7; 8 positions match TRBD2. Unmatched junction bases numbered 8, after V lost 0 bases and J lost 4 bases. This CDR3 contains 16 residues. The V gene's germline CDR1 is SNHLY and CDR2 FYNNEI. CDR3 sequence reads: CASSEAAGGGGYEQYF. In nucleotides, the CDR3 is TGTGCCAGCAGTGAAGCGGCGGGGGGTGGTGGTTACGAGCAGTACTTC.

V gene TRBV4-1 combines with J gene TRBJ1-5; D is unclear. V lost 3 bases to trimming and J lost 0 bases, with 9 bases between them. CDR3 length: 15 residues. In germline, CDR1 is MGHRA, CDR2 YSYEKL. Written as DNA, the CDR3 is TGCGCCAGCAGCCACTCGGTCCATAGCAATCAGCCCCAGCATTTT. As protein: CASSHSVHSNQPQHF.

This chain connects TRBV2 to TRBJ2-1; no firm D call. The CDR3 loop spans 13 amino acids. Germline CDR1 and CDR2: SNHLY and FYNNEI. With 2 bases removed from V and 9 bases from J, the gap between germline ends came to 11 bases. This chain's CDR3 is CASSEIRIAEQFF. The CDR3 DNA follows: TGTGCCAGCAGTGAAATTAGAATCGCTGAGCAGTTCTTC.

J is TRBJ2-6 and V is TRBV28, with D perhaps TRBD2 (5 bases). The germline V gene has CDR1 MDHEN and CDR2 SYDVKM. The V end was cut by 5 bases, the J end by 4 bases, with 18 bases between. This CDR3 is 17 amino acids long. The CDR3 here is CASSPPRFGIGANVLTF. The CDR3 nucleotides read TGTGCCAGCAGTCCACCCCGGTTCGGGATAGGGGCCAACGTCCTGACTTTC.

The chain couples TRBV4-3 to TRBJ1-4, with D hard to call. Germline assignment: CDR1 LGHNA and CDR2 YSLEER. This CDR3 comprises 14 residues. Trimming cost V 1 base and J 4 bases, with 7 bases left between them. The CDR3 region is CASSQGYGNEKLFF. CDR3 DNA: TGCGCCAGCAGCCAAGGGTACGGTAATGAAAAACTGTTTTTT.

The table lists this clone with a count of one. The genes are TRBV4-3 and TRBJ2-3; a weak D match, TRBD2 (6 bases). Germline V gene lookup returns CDR1 LGHNA and CDR2 YSLEER. The V gene lost 0 bases and the J gene lost 2 bases, with 15 bases spanning the gap. The CDR3 is 17 amino acids. The DNA of the CDR3 is TGCGCCAGCAGCCAAGATCTCAGGGCGGGGACCACAGATACGCAGTATTTT. It yields the protein CASSQDLRAGTTDTQYF.

The rearrangement links TRBV19 to TRBJ2-1, with 12 bases lining up with TRBD2. Germline V gene data show CDR1 as LNHDA and CDR2 as SQIVND (reference sequence). This CDR3 is built from 15 residues. V was pared by 4 bases and J by 4 bases, with 2 bases of the junction left unmatched. The CDR3 sequence: CASSTLAGGYNEQFF. The CDR3 DNA is TGTGCCAGTAGTACCCTAGCGGGAGGGTACAATGAGCAGTTCTTC.

This chain joins TRBV19 and TRBJ2-1, with 8 nucleotides matching TRBD1. The CDR3 extends over 14 amino acids. From germline, CDR1 is LNHDA and CDR2 SQIVND (reference sequence). The V and J ends lost 7 bases and 7 bases, in that order; junction bases with no gene match: 9. The CDR3 here is CASNPGQGLNEQFF. For the CDR3, the DNA is TGTGCCAGTAACCCCGGACAGGGTCTGAATGAGCAGTTCTTC. Full variable domain (remainder filled in from reference TRBV19 and TRBJ2-1): DGGITQSPKYLFRKEGQNVTLSCEQNLNHDAMYWYRQDPGQGLRLIYYSQIVNDFQKGDIAEGYSVSREKKESFPLTVTSAQKNPTAFYLCASNPGQGLNEQFFGPGTRLTVL.

This clone was counted a few times. This chain uses TRBV5-1 with TRBJ2-1, with 9 bases lining up with TRBD1. The V segment lost 4 bases and the J segment 7 bases; nucleotides outside the gene matches: 9. CDR1 is SGHRS, CDR2 YFSETQ, per germline. The CDR3 is 15 amino acids. The CDR3: CASSPEQGAFNEQFF. CDR3 DNA sequence: TGCGCCAGCAGCCCTGAACAGGGGGCGTTTAATGAGCAGTTCTTC.